This is a list of T cell receptor beta chains from one sample in a study of T cells after somatic rescue of genetic block. Clones were sequenced by immunoSEQ multiplex PCR, and TCRdb holds only the in-frame ones, with some missing. Found here are some 15,000 clones, about three quarters of them singletons; the top ten hold around 26%. Sequencing input: peripheral blood mononuclear cells (PBMCs). Receptor source: a man aged 18 to 30. Each CDR3 is given with its conserved first and last residue. The D gene is left open where the match is weak. Rows may omit the clone size; those that give it use once, few, many or a size class.

clone_size | j_call | v_call | d_call | cdr3_aa | cdr3_nt
. | TRBJ1-5 | TRBV21-1 | . | CASSKAGKVTQPQHF | TGTGCCAGCAGCAAAGCCGGGAAAGTAACTCAGCCCCAGCATTTT
. | TRBJ1-3 | TRBV2 | TRBD1 | CASRLTGGGNTIYF | TGTGCCAGCAGGTTGACAGGGGGTGGAAACACCATATATTTT
. | TRBJ1-2 | TRBV5-4 | TRBD1 | CASSLGGTGLGGYTF | TGTGCCAGCAGCTTGGGCGGGACAGGGTTGGGTGGCTACACCTTC
. | TRBJ2-3 | TRBV18 | . | CASSLNSLTGDTQYF | TGTGCCAGCTCGCTTAATTCCCTAACAGGAGATACGCAGTATTTT
. | TRBJ1-2 | TRBV7-8 | . | CASSLLSHPYGYTF | TGTGCCAGCAGCTTACTCAGTCACCCCTATGGCTACACCTTC
few | TRBJ2-5 | TRBV7-9 | . | CASSLVLETQYF | TGTGCCAGCAGCTTAGTTCTTGAGACCCAGTACTTC
. | TRBJ1-4 | TRBV7-9 | . | CASSLLGATNEKLFF | TGTGCCAGCAGCTTGCTGGGGGCAACTAATGAAAAACTGTTTTTT
. | TRBJ2-3 | TRBV11-2 | . | CASSLASSYTQYF | TGTGCCAGCAGCTTAGCTTCCTCTTATACGCAGTATTTT
. | TRBJ1-4 | TRBV25-1 | . | CASSDLGQQKLFF | TGTGCCAGCAGTGATCTTGGACAGCAAAAACTGTTTTTT
. | TRBJ2-1 | TRBV7-6 | TRBD1 | CASSSGQGMLYNEQFF | TGTGCCAGCAGCTCAGGACAGGGGATGCTCTACAATGAGCAGTTCTTC
. | TRBJ2-1 | TRBV30 | . | CAWSPRGTLSSYNEQFF | TGTGCCTGGAGTCCCCGTGGGACGCTGAGCTCCTACAATGAGCAGTTCTTC
. | TRBJ2-7 | TRBV5-6 | TRBD1 | CASSLASQGGSSYEQYF | TGTGCCAGCAGCTTGGCCTCACAGGGGGGCAGCTCCTACGAGCAGTACTTC
few | TRBJ2-1 | TRBV7-2 | . | CASRNRDWPYNEQFF | TGTGCCAGCAGGAACCGGGACTGGCCCTACAATGAGCAGTTCTTC
. | TRBJ2-7 | TRBV7-9 | . | CASSLRDKYEQYF | TGTGCCAGCAGCTTAAGGGACAAGTACGAGCAGTACTTC
. | TRBJ2-7 | TRBV6-6 | TRBD2 | CASRPREGSGYEQYF | TGTGCCAGCAGACCCCGGGAGGGCTCGGGATACGAGCAGTACTTC
. | TRBJ2-2 | TRBV29-1 | TRBD1 | CSFGTGGSGELFF | TGCAGCTTCGGGACAGGGGGTTCCGGGGAGCTGTTTTTT
medium-sized | TRBJ2-7 | TRBV6-5 | . | CASSYSYGSSYEQYF | TGTGCCAGCAGTTACTCGTACGGGAGCTCCTACGAGCAGTACTTC
. | TRBJ2-3 | TRBV6-7 | . | CASSTDTSSSTDTQYF | TGTGCCAGCAGCACCGACACATCCTCTAGCACAGATACGCAGTATTTT
. | TRBJ1-1 | TRBV7-9 | . | CASSLIGRDTEAFF | TGTGCCAGCAGCTTAATCGGACGGGACACTGAAGCTTTCTTT
few | TRBJ2-1 | TRBV10-3 | . | CAISEPFSGSSYNEQFF | TGTGCCATCAGTGAACCCTTTAGCGGCAGCTCCTACAATGAGCAGTTCTTC
. | TRBJ1-2 | TRBV27 | . | CASSLKAAYGYTF | TGTGCCAGCAGTTTAAAGGCAGCATATGGCTACACCTTC
. | TRBJ2-4 | TRBV4-1 | TRBD1 | CASSQLDRGLAKNIQYF | TGCGCCAGCAGCCAGCTCGACAGGGGGCTAGCCAAAAACATTCAGTACTTC
. | TRBJ2-1 | TRBV10-2 | TRBD1 | CASSDPPGGLSYNEQFF | TGCGCCAGCAGTGACCCGCCAGGGGGTCTCTCCTACAATGAGCAGTTCTTC
. | TRBJ2-3 | TRBV5-4 | . | CASSPATGSPGTDTQYF | TGTGCCAGCAGCCCGGCTACAGGGTCCCCCGGGACAGATACGCAGTATTTT
. | TRBJ1-1 | TRBV19 | . | CASSIISWDTEAFF | TGTGCCAGTAGTATTATTAGTTGGGACACTGAAGCTTTCTTT
. | TRBJ1-2 | TRBV5-1 | . | CASSFYMGFNYGYTF | TGCGCCAGCAGCTTCTACATGGGATTTAACTATGGCTACACCTTC
. | TRBJ2-7 | TRBV30 | TRBD1 | CAWSGGVRDSVSYEQYF | TGTGCCTGGAGTGGGGGAGTTCGGGACAGTGTCTCCTACGAGCAGTACTTC
few | TRBJ1-5 | TRBV21-1 | . | CASSKTGGNQPQHF | TGTGCCAGCAGCAAGACAGGGGGCAATCAGCCCCAGCATTTT
. | TRBJ2-3 | TRBV7-3 | . | CASSLKGLATDTQYF | TGTGCCAGCAGCTTAAAGGGCCTAGCAACAGATACGCAGTATTTT
once | TRBJ2-7 | TRBV6-6 | . | CASSSSRTASYEQYF | TGTGCCAGCAGTTCTTCCAGGACAGCCTCCTACGAGCAGTACTTC
. | TRBJ2-3 | TRBV18 | TRBD2 | CASSPPGLAGTDTQYF | TGTGCCAGCTCACCACCGGGACTAGCTGGCACAGATACGCAGTATTTT
. | TRBJ1-2 | TRBV19 | TRBD1 | CASSIAQGGGYTF | TGTGCCAGTAGTATAGCACAGGGGGGAGGCTACACCTTC
. | TRBJ2-1 | TRBV4-1 | . | CASSQDRGLSYNEQFF | TGCGCCAGCAGCCAAGATAGAGGACTCTCCTACAATGAGCAGTTCTTC
. | TRBJ2-3 | TRBV6-1 | . | CASTRQGSGAQYF | TGTGCCAGCACCCGACAGGGTAGCGGTGCGCAGTATTTT
few | TRBJ2-5 | TRBV2 | TRBD1 | CASSGQGLKETQYF | TGTGCCAGCAGTGGACAGGGCCTGAAGGAGACCCAGTACTTC
. | TRBJ2-4 | TRBV18 | TRBD2 | CASSPPSGSWSKNIQYF | TGTGCCAGCTCACCACCTAGCGGGTCCTGGTCCAAAAACATTCAGTACTTC
few | TRBJ2-4 | TRBV18 | . | CASSQGGAKNIQYF | TGTGCCAGCTCACAGGGGGGAGCCAAAAACATTCAGTACTTC
few | TRBJ2-5 | TRBV2 | . | CASSLRGGPQETQYF | TGTGCCAGCAGTTTGAGGGGGGGGCCCCAAGAGACCCAGTACTTC
. | TRBJ2-3 | TRBV30 | TRBD2 | CAWRTPGLATDTQYF | TGTGCCTGGAGGACTCCGGGACTAGCAACAGATACGCAGTATTTT
once | TRBJ1-2 | TRBV29-1 | TRBD1 | CSVDPTGASYGYTF | TGCAGCGTTGATCCGACAGGGGCCTCCTATGGCTACACCTTC
. | TRBJ1-4 | TRBV5-5 | TRBD1 | CASSWRGQSTNEKLFF | TGTGCCAGCAGCTGGAGGGGACAGTCTACTAATGAAAAACTGTTTTTT